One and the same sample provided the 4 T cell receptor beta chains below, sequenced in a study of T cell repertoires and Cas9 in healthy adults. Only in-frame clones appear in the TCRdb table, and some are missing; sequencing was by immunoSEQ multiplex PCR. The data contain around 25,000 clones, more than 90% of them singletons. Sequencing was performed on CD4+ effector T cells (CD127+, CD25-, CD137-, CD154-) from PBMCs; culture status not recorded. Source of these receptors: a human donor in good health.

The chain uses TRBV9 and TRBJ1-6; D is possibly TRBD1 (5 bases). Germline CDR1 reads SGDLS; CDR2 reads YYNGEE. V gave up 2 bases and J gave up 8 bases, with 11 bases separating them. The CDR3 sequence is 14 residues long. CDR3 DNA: TGTGCCAGCAGCGTCCAGGGCTCTCATTCACCCCTCCACTTT. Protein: CASSVQGSHSPLHF.

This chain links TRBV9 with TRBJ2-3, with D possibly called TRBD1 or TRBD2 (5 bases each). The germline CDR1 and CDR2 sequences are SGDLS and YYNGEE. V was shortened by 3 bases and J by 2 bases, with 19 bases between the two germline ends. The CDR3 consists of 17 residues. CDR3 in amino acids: CASSARRQLGVTDTQYF. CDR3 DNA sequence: TGTGCCAGCAGCGCACGACGACAGCTGGGGGTCACAGATACGCAGTATTTT.

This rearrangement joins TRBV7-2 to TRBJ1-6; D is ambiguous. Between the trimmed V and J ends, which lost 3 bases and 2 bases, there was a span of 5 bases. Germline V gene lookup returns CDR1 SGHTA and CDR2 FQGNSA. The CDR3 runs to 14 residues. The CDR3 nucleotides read TGTGCCAGCAGCTTTGACACCTATAATTCACCCCTCCACTTT. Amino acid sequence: CASSFDTYNSPLHF.

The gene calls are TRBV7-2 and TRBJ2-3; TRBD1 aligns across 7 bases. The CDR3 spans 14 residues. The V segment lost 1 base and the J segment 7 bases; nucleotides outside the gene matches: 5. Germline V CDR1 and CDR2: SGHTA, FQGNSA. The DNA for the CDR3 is TGTGCCAGCAGCTTAGGAGGGGGCAGAAATACGCAGTATTTT. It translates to CASSLGGGRNTQYF.